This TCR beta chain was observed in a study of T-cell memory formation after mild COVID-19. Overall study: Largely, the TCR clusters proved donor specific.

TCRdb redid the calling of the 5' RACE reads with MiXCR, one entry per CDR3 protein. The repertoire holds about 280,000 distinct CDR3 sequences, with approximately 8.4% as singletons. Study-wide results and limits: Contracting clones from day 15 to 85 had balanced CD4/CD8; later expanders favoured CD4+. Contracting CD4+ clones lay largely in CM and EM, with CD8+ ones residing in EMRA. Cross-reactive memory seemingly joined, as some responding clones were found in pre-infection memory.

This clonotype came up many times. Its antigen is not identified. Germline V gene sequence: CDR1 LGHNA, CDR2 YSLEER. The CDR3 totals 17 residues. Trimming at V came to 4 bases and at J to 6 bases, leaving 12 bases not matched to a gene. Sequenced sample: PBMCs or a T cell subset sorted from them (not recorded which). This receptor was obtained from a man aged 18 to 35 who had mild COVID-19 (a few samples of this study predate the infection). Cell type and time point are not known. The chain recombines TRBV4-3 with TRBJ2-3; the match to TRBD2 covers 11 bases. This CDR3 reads CASSPKSLAGGPDTQYF. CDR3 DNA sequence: TGCGCCAGCAGCCCAAAGTCTCTAGCGGGGGGCCCCGATACGCAGTATTTT.